This T cell receptor (beta chain) was identified during a study of shared clonotypes between healthy human individuals. Whole-study findings and limits: Blood was the only sampled material, and tissue repertoires likely differ.

With respect to this clone: Its target is unknown.

Profiling relied on immunoSEQ multiplex PCR, and the TCRdb table lists in-frame clones only, not all of them. The top ten hold about 34% of the sample, which has more than 550,000 clones, about nine tenths seen once. The CDR3 consists of 15 residues. The V gene's germline CDR1 is MGHDK and CDR2 SYGVNS. The trim removed 8 bases at V and 2 bases at J, leaving 8 bases unmatched. The TCR sequence derives from a man between 18 and 29 years old in good health. Some clones in this sample may be carry-over from other donors' samples. The sequencing input was memory CD8+ T cells from PBMCs. Subset meaning: CD45RO+ cells pooled with CCR7-negative TemRA cells. V usage is TRBV25-1 and J usage is TRBJ2-1; TRBD2 matches 8 bases. The CDR3 protein is CASRRREGAYNEQFF. The CDR3 DNA reads TGTGCCAGCCGACGCCGGGAGGGGGCCTACAATGAGCAGTTCTTC.